The 27 T cell receptor beta chains below all came from one sample that was sequenced in a study of T cell responses to AZD1222 COVID-19 vaccine. TCRdb's copy holds only in-frame clones and misses some; the assay was immunoSEQ multiplex PCR. The data contain about 120,000 clones, approximately 89% of them seen just once; the ten biggest clones take up around 5.6%. The sample here was peripheral blood, taken on day 0 of AZD1222 vaccination. The receptors originated from an adult in good health.

In nucleotides, the CDR3 is TGTGCCAGCAGTGAAGGAGGGGGACTAGCGGGCGAGCTGTTTTTT. It specifies CASSEGGGLAGELFF. The gene calls are TRBV6-1 and TRBJ2-2; 12 nucleotides line up with TRBD2. The germline gives CDR1 MNHNS, CDR2 SASEGT. V lost 1 base to trimming and J lost 11 bases; unmatched junction nucleotides: 5. The CDR3 runs to 15 residues.

The V call is TRBV2, the J call TRBJ2-1; D not resolved. V lost 2 bases and J lost 0, with 8 bases in between. CDR1 is SNHLY, CDR2 FYNNEI, per germline. The CDR3 is made up of 15 amino acids. Written as DNA, the CDR3 is TGTGCCAGCAGTGAAATGGTTAGCTCCTACAATGAGCAGTTCTTC. Amino acid sequence: CASSEMVSSYNEQFF.

The chain uses TRBV4-2 and TRBJ1-1; maybe TRBD1 (5 bases). Trimming stripped 1 base from V and 2 bases from J, with 8 bases between. Germline CDR1 and CDR2: LGHNA and YNFKEQ. The CDR3 runs to 14 residues. CDR3 DNA sequence: TGTGCCAGCAGCCAAGCAGGGCAAAACACTGAAGCTTTCTTT. Its protein is CASSQAGQNTEAFF.

The genes are TRBV19 and TRBJ2-7; 8 nucleotides agree with TRBD2. CDR1 LNHDA and CDR2 SQIVND come from the germline V gene (reference sequence). This CDR3 has 17 amino acids. V lost 5 bases and J lost 4; bases outside the gene matches: 16. This chain's CDR3 is CASSLLPGREAQYEQYF. The CDR3 DNA reads TGTGCCAGTAGTCTCCTCCCGGGGCGGGAGGCGCAGTACGAGCAGTACTTC.

The V call is TRBV3-1 (or the pseudogene TRBV3-2), the J call TRBJ1-2; possibly TRBD1 for D (5 bases). The CDR3 spans 15 residues. Trimming cost V 4 bases and J 0 bases, with 12 bases left between them. From germline, CDR1 is LGHDT and CDR2 YNNKEL (reference sequence). The CDR3 DNA is TGTGCCAGCAGCCTGGGAACAGGAGCTAACTATGGCTACACCTTC. The encoded protein is CASSLGTGANYGYTF.

The CDR3 nucleotides read TGTGCCAGCAGCGAGGACGGCGGGGGTGGCTACACCTTC. Its protein is CASSEDGGGGYTF. The chain has TRBV9 and TRBJ1-2, with D possibly being TRBD1 (5 bases). Trimming removed 3 bases at V and 7 bases at J, with 13 bases between. This CDR3 region has 13 residues. Germline CDR1 reads SGDLS; CDR2 reads YYNGEE.

This clone was seen a few times. The gene calls are TRBV18 and TRBJ1-1, with no clear D. Germline V gene data show CDR1 as KGHSH and CDR2 as LQKENI. V was shortened by 3 bases and J by 4 bases, with 9 bases between the two germline ends. The CDR3 totals 13 residues. CDR3 amino acids: CASSPGGSTEAFF. The CDR3 bases are TGTGCCAGCTCACCTGGCGGGAGCACTGAAGCTTTCTTT.

The chain employs TRBV30 and TRBJ1-5, with D unclear. Trimming stripped 0 bases from V and 3 bases from J, with 9 bases between. Germline V gene lookup returns CDR1 GTSNPN and CDR2 SVGIG (reference sequence). This CDR3 region has 14 residues. The chain's CDR3 is CAWSVLGFNQPQHF. The CDR3 DNA reads as TGTGCCTGGAGTGTTCTAGGATTCAATCAGCCCCAGCATTTT.

The count of this clone is one. The V call is TRBV11-2, the J call TRBJ1-2; TRBD1 agrees at 9 bases. The germline V gene encodes CDR1 SGHAT and CDR2 FQNNGV. This CDR3 contains 13 residues. V was pared by 5 bases and J by 5 bases, with 3 bases of the junction left unmatched. The CDR3 here is CASSADRGYGYTF. The DNA of the CDR3 is TGTGCCAGCAGCGCCGACAGGGGGTATGGCTACACCTTC.

This chain joins TRBV6-1 and TRBJ1-5; TRBD1 might be the D (6 bases). The CDR3 covers 17 residues. Trimming removed 0 bases at V and 3 bases at J, with 15 bases between. Germline V gene data show CDR1 as MNHNS and CDR2 as SASEGT. The CDR3: CASSEALDSFANQPQHF. CDR3 nucleotides: TGTGCCAGCAGTGAAGCCCTGGACAGTTTTGCCAATCAGCCCCAGCATTTT.

This chain links TRBV19 with TRBJ1-6; TRBD1 matches 7 bases. Germline assignment: CDR1 LNHDA and CDR2 SQIVND (reference sequence). V was clipped by 6 bases and J by 6 bases; unmatched bases: 11. There are 16 residues in the CDR3. CDR3 coding DNA: TGTGCCAGTAGCCCGACAGGGAGGTCCGGTAATTCACCCCTCCACTTT. Protein product: CASSPTGRSGNSPLHF.

As concerns this clone: The germline gene is not matched at one end of the junction; a read error may be the cause. The chain links TRBV19 to TRBJ1-1; 9 nucleotides line up with TRBD1. The CDR3 sequence is 14 residues long. Germline V gene lookup returns CDR1 LNHDA and CDR2 SQIVND (reference sequence). The CDR3 DNA is TGTGCCAGTAGTCTAGACAGGGGGGGTACTGAAGCTTTCTTT. Protein: CASSLDRGGTEAFF.

The table lists this clone with a count of one. The chain combines TRBV11-2 with TRBJ2-1; D is possibly TRBD1 (7 bases). V lost 6 bases and J lost 4, with 13 bases in between. The CDR3 is made up of 14 amino acids. The germline gives CDR1 SGHAT, CDR2 FQNNGV. For the CDR3, the DNA is TGTGCCAGCAGAAAGGGGGCGGGATACAATGAGCAGTTCTTC. Its translation: CASRKGAGYNEQFF.

The chain couples TRBV4-3 to TRBJ1-2; a possible D gene is TRBD1 (6 bases). Per the germline V gene, CDR1 is LGHNA and CDR2 is YSLEER. The V and J ends lost 2 bases and 5 bases respectively, with 9 bases between them. The length of the CDR3 is 13 residues. CDR3 DNA sequence: TGCGCCAGCAGCCAAAGAGGGGGTTATGGCTACACCTTC. Translating gives CASSQRGGYGYTF.

The chain has TRBV5-4 and TRBJ1-1; tentatively, D is TRBD1 (5 bases). The V and J ends lost 3 bases and 1 base respectively, with 7 bases between them. Germline V gene sequence: CDR1 SGHNT, CDR2 YYREEE (reference sequence). The CDR3 loop spans 13 amino acids. CDR3 nucleotides: TGTGCCAGCAGCTGGGACGGGAACACTGAAGCTTTCTTT. Protein sequence: CASSWDGNTEAFF.

This clone was seen once. The chain links TRBV29-1 to TRBJ1-1, with a tentative D call TRBD1 (5 bases). From germline, CDR1 is SQVTM and CDR2 ANQGSEA. V lost 5 bases and J 3 bases, leaving 16 bases between the germline ends. The CDR3 has 14 amino acids. The CDR3 DNA reads as TGCAGCGTTCTGGGCCCTAGGGGCTACACTGAAGCTTTCTTT. This translates into CSVLGPRGYTEAFF.

This sequence joins TRBV7-9 and TRBJ2-7, with D hard to call. V was pared by 1 base and J by 1 base, with 8 bases between. Germline V gene lookup returns CDR1 SEHNR and CDR2 FQNEAQ (reference sequence). The CDR3 length is 14 residues. The CDR3 region has the DNA TGTGCCAGCAGCTTAGAAGAGGATTCCTACGAGCAGTACTTC. Its protein product is CASSLEEDSYEQYF.

The chain links TRBV28 to TRBJ1-5; D unresolved. Per germline, CDR1 MDHEN and CDR2 SYDVKM. V gave up 3 bases and J gave up 6 bases, with 9 bases separating them. CDR3 length: 13 residues. The CDR3 nucleotides read TGTGCCAGCAGTTTGGGTTTTAGTCAGCCCCAGCATTTT. Its translation: CASSLGFSQPQHF.

V and J are TRBV18 and TRBJ1-1; TRBD1 matches at 8 bases. Germline V gene lookup returns CDR1 KGHSH and CDR2 LQKENI. V lost 3 bases and J lost 4; bases outside the gene matches: 10. The CDR3 covers 16 residues. CDR3 loop: CASSPTGALVVTEAFF. The DNA for the CDR3 is TGTGCCAGCTCACCGACAGGGGCCTTGGTAGTCACTGAAGCTTTCTTT.

The chain recombines TRBV27 with TRBJ2-1, with D unclear. Germline CDR1 reads MNHEY; CDR2 reads SMNVEV (reference sequence). Trimming shortened V by 3 bases and J by 0 bases, and 15 bases separated the two germline ends. The CDR3 sequence is 17 residues long. The CDR3 DNA follows: TGTGCCAGCAGTTTGAATAAACTTGTGAGCTCCTACAATGAGCAGTTCTTC. It codes for CASSLNKLVSSYNEQFF.

The J gene is TRBJ2-3, the V gene TRBV5-4; unclear D gene. Between the trimmed V and J ends, which lost 1 base and 0 bases, there was a span of 6 bases. The CDR3 covers 14 residues. CDR1 and CDR2 (germline): SGHNT, YYREEE (reference sequence). This chain's CDR3 is CASSLITSTDTQYF. The CDR3 DNA reads as TGTGCCAGCAGCTTGATTACTAGCACAGATACGCAGTATTTT.

This chain uses TRBV5-1 with TRBJ2-7, with D hard to call. The V end was cut by 0 bases, the J end by 3 bases, with 7 bases between. CDR1 and CDR2 from the germline V gene are SGHRS and YFSETQ. The CDR3 runs 13 residues. This CDR3 reads CASSLVTDYEQYF. The CDR3 DNA follows: TGCGCCAGCAGCTTGGTAACGGACTACGAGCAGTACTTC. Full variable domain (outside the CDR3, taken from reference TRBV5-1 and TRBJ2-7): KAGVTQTPRYLIKTRGQQVTLSCSPISGHRSVSWYQQTPGQGLQFLFEYFSETQRNKGNFPGRFSGRQFSNSRSEMNVSTLELGDSALYLCASSLVTDYEQYFGPGTRLTVT.

DNA for the CDR3: TGTGCCAGCTCATCGTCCGGGACAGGGGAGACTGAAGCTTTCTTT. Translation gives CASSSSGTGETEAFF. The chain has TRBV18 and TRBJ1-1; 10 nucleotides line up with TRBD1. The CDR3 extends over 15 amino acids. Per the germline V gene, CDR1 is KGHSH and CDR2 is LQKENI. V lost 5 bases to trimming and J lost 5 bases; unmatched junction nucleotides: 8.

The chain couples TRBV3-1 (or the pseudogene TRBV3-2) to TRBJ1-1, with a weak D call TRBD1 (5 bases). Trimming took off 3 bases at V and 0 bases at J, with 8 bases between the two ends. The CDR3 runs to 14 residues. Per the germline V gene, CDR1 is LGHDT and CDR2 is YNNKEL (reference sequence). The CDR3 spells CASSHGAMNTEAFF. Here the CDR3 DNA reads TGTGCCAGCAGCCATGGGGCTATGAACACTGAAGCTTTCTTT.

V is TRBV5-1 and J is TRBJ1-1; 10 bases fit TRBD1. Per germline, CDR1 SGHRS and CDR2 YFSETQ. The CDR3 consists of 14 residues. V was pared by 3 bases and J by 1 base, with 0 bases of the junction left unmatched. CDR3 loop: CASSWTGGNTEAFF. The CDR3 bases are TGCGCCAGCAGCTGGACAGGGGGGAACACTGAAGCTTTCTTT. Looking up the rest from reference TRBV5-1 and TRBJ1-1 gives the full variable domain: KAGVTQTPRYLIKTRGQQVTLSCSPISGHRSVSWYQQTPGQGLQFLFEYFSETQRNKGNFPGRFSGRQFSNSRSEMNVSTLELGDSALYLCASSWTGGNTEAFFGQGTRLTVV.

This chain connects TRBV27 to TRBJ2-7, with 8 bases aligning to TRBD2. The V gene end was trimmed by 5 bases and the J gene end by 3 bases; junction bases not matched to a gene: 9. The germline CDR1 and CDR2 sequences are MNHEY and SMNVEV (reference sequence). The CDR3 is 15 amino acids. The CDR3 loop reads CASSPTSGSVYEQYF. Written as DNA, the CDR3 is TGTGCCAGCAGTCCGACCAGCGGGAGTGTCTACGAGCAGTACTTC.

The rearrangement uses TRBV5-6 and TRBJ1-1, with 12 bases aligning to TRBD1. Trimming at V came to 4 bases and at J to 6 bases, leaving 10 bases not matched to a gene. The CDR3 sequence is 16 residues long. CDR1 SGHDT and CDR2 YYEEEE come from the germline V gene. The CDR3 reads CASSKTGTGGFPEAFF. The CDR3 nucleotides are TGTGCCAGCAGCAAAACCGGGACAGGGGGCTTCCCTGAAGCTTTCTTT.